This T cell receptor (beta chain) is from a study of cytomegalovirus exposure and HLA in healthy donors. Overall study results and limits: Prediction of most subjects' HLA-A and HLA-B alleles by TCR beta sequences was reportedly accurate.

Comment on this clone: Its specificity is unknown.

Vbeta (60) and Jbeta (13) primers were used in the PCR. Libraries were prepared by immunoSEQ multiplex PCR; TCRdb keeps only in-frame clonotypes and omits some of them. The sample contains roughly 180,000 clones, roughly 85% of which appear only once. V shed 3 bases and J 2 bases; nucleotides not matched to a gene: 4. Per the germline V gene, CDR1 is LNHDA and CDR2 is SQIVND (reference sequence). CDR3 length equals 14 residues. This receptor was obtained from a boy aged 2 to 10 in good health and CMV-seronegative. The specimen sequenced was PBMCs. The chain recombines TRBV19 with TRBJ2-7; the match to TRBD1 covers 7 bases. CDR3 loop: CASSITGQPYEQYF. The CDR3 coding sequence is TGTGCCAGTAGTATTACGGGACAGCCCTACGAGCAGTACTTC.